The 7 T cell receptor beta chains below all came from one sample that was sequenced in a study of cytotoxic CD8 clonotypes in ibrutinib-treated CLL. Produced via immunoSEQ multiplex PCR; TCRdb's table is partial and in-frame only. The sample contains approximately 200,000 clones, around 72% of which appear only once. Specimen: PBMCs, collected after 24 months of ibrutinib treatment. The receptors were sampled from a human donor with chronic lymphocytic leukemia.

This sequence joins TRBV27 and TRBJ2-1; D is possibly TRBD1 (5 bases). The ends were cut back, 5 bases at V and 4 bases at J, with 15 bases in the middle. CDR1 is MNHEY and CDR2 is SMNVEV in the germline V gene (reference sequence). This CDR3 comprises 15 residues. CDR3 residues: CASSSQGSHYNEQFF. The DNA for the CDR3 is TGTGCCAGCAGTAGCCAGGGCAGTCATTACAATGAGCAGTTCTTC.

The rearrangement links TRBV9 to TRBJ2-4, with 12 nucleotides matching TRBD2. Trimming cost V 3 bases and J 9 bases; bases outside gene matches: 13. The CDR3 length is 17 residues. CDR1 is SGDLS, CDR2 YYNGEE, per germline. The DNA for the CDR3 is TGTGCCAGCAGCGCAACTTCGACTAGCGGGAGAATCGGCATTCAGTACTTC. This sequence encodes CASSATSTSGRIGIQYF.

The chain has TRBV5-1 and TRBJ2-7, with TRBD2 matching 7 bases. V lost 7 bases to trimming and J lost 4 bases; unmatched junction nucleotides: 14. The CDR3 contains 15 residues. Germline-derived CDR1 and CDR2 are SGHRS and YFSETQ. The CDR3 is CASGQDAGEGYEQYF. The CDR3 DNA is TGCGCCAGCGGCCAAGACGCGGGAGAAGGTTACGAGCAGTACTTC.

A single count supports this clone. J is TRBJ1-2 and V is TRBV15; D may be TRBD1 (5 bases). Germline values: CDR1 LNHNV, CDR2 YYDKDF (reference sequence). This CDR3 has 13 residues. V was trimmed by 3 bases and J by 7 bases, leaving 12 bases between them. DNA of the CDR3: TGTGCCACCAGCAGCGAGGGACCCCGTGGCTACACCTTC. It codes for CATSSEGPRGYTF.

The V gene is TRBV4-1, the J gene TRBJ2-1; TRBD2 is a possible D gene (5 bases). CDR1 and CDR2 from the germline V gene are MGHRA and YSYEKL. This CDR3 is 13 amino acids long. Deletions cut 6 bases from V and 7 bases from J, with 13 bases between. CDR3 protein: CASRKAGMNEQFF. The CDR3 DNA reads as TGCGCCAGCAGGAAGGCCGGGATGAATGAGCAGTTCTTC.

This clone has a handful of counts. This CDR3 reads CASSARGVYGYTF. The CDR3 nucleotides read TGTGCCAGCAGTGCTCGGGGAGTGTATGGCTACACCTTC. This rearrangement joins TRBV2 to TRBJ1-2, with no clear D. The length of the CDR3 is 13 residues. In germline, CDR1 is SNHLY, CDR2 FYNNEI. V was pared by 4 bases and J by 5 bases, with 11 bases between.

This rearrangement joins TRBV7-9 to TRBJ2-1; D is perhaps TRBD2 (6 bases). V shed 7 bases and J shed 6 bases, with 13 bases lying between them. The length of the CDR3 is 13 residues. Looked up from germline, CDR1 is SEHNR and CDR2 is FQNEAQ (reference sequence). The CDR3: CASILTSANEQFF. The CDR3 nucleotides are TGTGCCAGCATCCTGACTAGTGCCAATGAGCAGTTCTTC.